This T cell receptor beta chain originates from a study of T-cell reconstitution after alpha-beta-depleted transplantation in children. Regarding the study as a whole: T-cell counts and diversity were attributed mostly to newly produced T cells one year after transplant. Surviving recipient T cells and intrathymic progenitors accounted for some patients' high TCRbeta diversity at day 60. Reported findings indicate that, about two months after transplant, alpha-beta T cells came from several hundred expanded clones, which were derived from non-depleted graft cells.

Researchers prepared the TCRbeta library using unique molecular identifiers, the study reports. TCRdb re-called the PCR reads through MiXCR, storing one row per CDR3 protein. The sample consists of some 550,000 distinct CDR3 sequences, approximately 22% of them appearing once. Germline assignment: CDR1 MNHEY and CDR2 SMNVEV (reference sequence). The V segment lost 6 bases and the J segment 5 bases; nucleotides outside the gene matches: 9. The CDR3 runs 15 residues. This clonotype was detected ten times or more. Its target is unknown. The sequence came from a boy younger than two who had a stem cell transplant for acute myeloid leukemia, so the T cells may come from the graft donor. Sample: PBMCs, mostly from graft donor cells, taken 360 days after TCRalphabeta/CD19-depleted stem cell transplant. The gene calls are TRBV27 and TRBJ2-2, with 7 bases identical to TRBD1. This CDR3 reads CASSPGQLGTGELFF. The DNA for the CDR3 is TGTGCCAGCAGCCCGGGACAGTTAGGGACCGGGGAGCTGTTTTTT.